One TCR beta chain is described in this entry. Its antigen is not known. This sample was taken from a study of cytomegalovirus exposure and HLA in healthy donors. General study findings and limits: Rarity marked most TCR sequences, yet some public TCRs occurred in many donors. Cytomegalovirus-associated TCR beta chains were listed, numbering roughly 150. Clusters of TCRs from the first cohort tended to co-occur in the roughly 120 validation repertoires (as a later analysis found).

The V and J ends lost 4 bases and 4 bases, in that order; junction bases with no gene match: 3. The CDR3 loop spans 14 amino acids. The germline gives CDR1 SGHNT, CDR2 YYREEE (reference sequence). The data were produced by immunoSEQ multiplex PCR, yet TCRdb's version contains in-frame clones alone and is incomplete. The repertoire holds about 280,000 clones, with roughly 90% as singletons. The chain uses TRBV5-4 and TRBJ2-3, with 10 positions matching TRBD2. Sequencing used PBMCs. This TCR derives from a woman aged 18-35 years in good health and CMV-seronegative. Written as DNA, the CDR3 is TGTGCCAGCAGCGGCCTAGCGGGAGCAGATACGCAGTATTTT. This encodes CASSGLAGADTQYF.